This T cell receptor (beta chain) was identified during a study of somatic mutations in cytotoxic T cells in rheumatoid arthritis. Study at large: Prior to any treatment and right after diagnosis, patient blood (around 30 ml EDTA) was drawn. Sorted by flow to nearly 100% purity were some V beta antibody-stained T-cell populations, including V beta1+ cells sequenced for TCRB. Study observations and caveats: An increase in CD8+ clonality with age was seen in rheumatoid arthritis patients but not in healthy controls.

Authors' processing steps: When patient CD8+ clones larger than 1% were compared with published virus-specific TCRB sequences, few matched. The protocol was immunoSEQ multiplex PCR, while the TCRdb copy is restricted to in-frame clones and leaves out a portion. From that table come the V and J calls and clone size; the DNA was used to work out D and trimming. The data hold about 16,000 clones, with roughly 77% observed a single time. Germline V gene lookup returns CDR1 SGDLS and CDR2 YYNGEE. Between the trimmed V and J ends, which lost 4 bases and 2 bases, there was a span of 19 bases. The CDR3 sequence is 17 residues long. As regards this clone: Its antigen remains unknown.

The receptor was isolated from an adult with rheumatoid arthritis. Material: CD8+ T cells sorted from blood. This rearrangement joins TRBV9 to TRBJ2-1; the D gene could be TRBD1 or TRBD2 (5 bases each). The CDR3 here is CASSPTGHKAPYNEQFF. The CDR3 nucleotides read TGTGCCAGCAGCCCCACGGGGCACAAGGCCCCCTACAATGAGCAGTTCTTC.